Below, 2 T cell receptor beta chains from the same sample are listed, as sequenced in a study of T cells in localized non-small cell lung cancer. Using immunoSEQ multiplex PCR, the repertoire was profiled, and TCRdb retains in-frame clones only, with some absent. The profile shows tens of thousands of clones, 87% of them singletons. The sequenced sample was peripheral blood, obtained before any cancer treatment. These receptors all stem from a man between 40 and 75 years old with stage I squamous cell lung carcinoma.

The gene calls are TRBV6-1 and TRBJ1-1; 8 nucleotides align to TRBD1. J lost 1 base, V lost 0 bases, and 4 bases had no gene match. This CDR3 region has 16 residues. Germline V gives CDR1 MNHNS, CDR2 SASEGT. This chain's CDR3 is CASSEASGTGNTEAFF. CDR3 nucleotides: TGTGCCAGCAGTGAAGCGAGCGGGACAGGGAACACTGAAGCTTTCTTT.

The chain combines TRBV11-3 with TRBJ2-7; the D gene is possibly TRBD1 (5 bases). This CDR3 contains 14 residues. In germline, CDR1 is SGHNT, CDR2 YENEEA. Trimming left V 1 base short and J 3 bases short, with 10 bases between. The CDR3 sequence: CASSLAATDYEQYF. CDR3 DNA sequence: TGTGCCAGCAGCTTAGCTGCGACAGACTACGAGCAGTACTTC.